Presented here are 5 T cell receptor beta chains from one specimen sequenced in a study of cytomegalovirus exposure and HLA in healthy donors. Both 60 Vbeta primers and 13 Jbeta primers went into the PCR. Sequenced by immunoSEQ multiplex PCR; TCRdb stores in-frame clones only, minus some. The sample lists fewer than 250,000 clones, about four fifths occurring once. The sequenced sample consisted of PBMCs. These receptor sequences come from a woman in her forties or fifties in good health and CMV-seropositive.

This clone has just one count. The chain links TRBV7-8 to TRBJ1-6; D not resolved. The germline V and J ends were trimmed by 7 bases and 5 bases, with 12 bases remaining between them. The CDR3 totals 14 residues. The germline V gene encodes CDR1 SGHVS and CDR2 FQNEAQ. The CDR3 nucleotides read TGTGCCAGCAAAGCATTTTCTCATAATTCACCCCTCCACTTT. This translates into CASKAFSHNSPLHF.

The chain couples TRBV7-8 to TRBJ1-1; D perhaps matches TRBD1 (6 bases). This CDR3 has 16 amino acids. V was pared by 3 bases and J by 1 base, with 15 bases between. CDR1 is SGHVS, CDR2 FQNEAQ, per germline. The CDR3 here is CASSFVKGHTNTEAFF. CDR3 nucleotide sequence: TGTGCCAGCAGCTTCGTGAAGGGACATACGAACACTGAAGCTTTCTTT.

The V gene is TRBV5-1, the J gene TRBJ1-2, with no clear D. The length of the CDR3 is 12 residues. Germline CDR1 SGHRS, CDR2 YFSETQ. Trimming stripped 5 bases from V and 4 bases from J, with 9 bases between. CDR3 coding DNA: TGCGCCAGCAGGAAAGACTCCTATGGCTACACCTTC. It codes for CASRKDSYGYTF. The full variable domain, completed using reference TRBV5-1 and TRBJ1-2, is KAGVTQTPRYLIKTRGQQVTLSCSPISGHRSVSWYQQTPGQGLQFLFEYFSETQRNKGNFPGRFSGRQFSNSRSEMNVSTLELGDSALYLCASRKDSYGYTFGSGTRLTVV.

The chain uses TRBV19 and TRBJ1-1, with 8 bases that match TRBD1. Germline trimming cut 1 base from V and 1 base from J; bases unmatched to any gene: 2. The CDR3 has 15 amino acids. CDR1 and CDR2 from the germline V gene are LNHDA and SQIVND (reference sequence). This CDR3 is CASSIGQGRNTEAFF. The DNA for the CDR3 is TGTGCCAGTAGTATAGGACAGGGGCGGAACACTGAAGCTTTCTTT.

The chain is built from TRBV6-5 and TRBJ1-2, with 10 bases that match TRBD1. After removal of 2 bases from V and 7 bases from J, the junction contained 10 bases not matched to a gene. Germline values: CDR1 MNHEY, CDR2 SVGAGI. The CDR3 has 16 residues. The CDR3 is CASSYRGDRGRGGYTF. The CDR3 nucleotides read TGTGCCAGCAGTTACCGGGGAGACAGGGGGCGCGGTGGCTACACCTTC.